A single sample gave rise to the 2 T cell receptor beta chains below, sequenced in a study of blood T cell repertoires in COVID-19. The method was immunoSEQ multiplex PCR; TCRdb's version includes in-frame clones alone and lacks a portion of them. The sample lists approximately 250,000 clones; 70% to 85% were seen once. Specimen: PBMCs or T cells enriched from blood (not recorded which). The receptor source for this set is a man aged 40-50 years who had recovered from COVID-19.

V usage is TRBV11-3 and J usage is TRBJ2-6; a possible D gene is TRBD1 (5 bases). Trimming removed 4 bases at V and 0 bases at J, with 13 bases between. The CDR3 extends over 17 amino acids. CDR1 and CDR2 (germline): SGHNT, YENEEA. CDR3 DNA: TGTGCCAGCAGCTCAGGGTTCCCGCTCTCTGGGGCCAACGTCCTGACTTTC. Its protein is CASSSGFPLSGANVLTF.

This sequence joins TRBV16 and TRBJ1-1; D is unclear. CDR1 is KGHSY, CDR2 FQNENV, per germline. The CDR3 has 13 residues. Trimming stripped 0 bases from V and 11 bases from J, with 13 bases between. The CDR3 region is CASSQSYPEWAFF. CDR3 nucleotide sequence: TGTGCCAGCAGCCAATCCTATCCGGAGTGGGCTTTCTTT.